The present T cell receptor beta chain was sequenced within a study of T cell responses to AZD1222 COVID-19 vaccine (dated by TCRdb to the early 2020s). As for the study more broadly: TCR sequencing was performed for approximately 240 trial participants, of whom about 200 were given two doses of AZD1222 and some 25 were given two doses of MenACWY control vaccine. Trial participants were enrolled by age into 18-55, 56-69 and 70-plus year subgroups, with approximately 150, 30 and 60 TCR-sequenced participants respectively.

The sample's time point, from its label and the paper: about 28 days (+/-7) after the second vaccine dose. AZD1222 recipients with second doses at about 4 weeks or about 12 weeks were pooled, because spike-specific TCR depth and breadth did not differ between schedules. Vaccinee samples were obtained from the UK trials COV001 and COV002, which included a single-blind randomized controlled phase 2/3 trial of AZD1222 (ChAdOx1 nCoV-19) in healthy adults. For TCRbeta chain sequencing, PBMC samples were collected from trial participants at day 0 and at day 28 after the second dose. The CDR3 covers 16 residues, taking in both the cysteine and the phenylalanine. Only the CDR3 region is kept as DNA, spanning 48 bases read in frame from base 1. Germline trimming amounts to 2 bases on V and 3 bases on J, with 6 as the count of junction bases outside the gene matches. Reading the germline V gene gives CDR1 MNHEY and CDR2 SVGAGI.

Of note for this clone: Its antigen remains unidentified. Nothing much larger sits one base from this clone, and base qualities are not available.

General findings and caveats noted by the study authors: Because no day 14 peak-response samples were available, the repertoires could be characterized only after the peak T cell response. Participants were mostly white British, with more females than males. The authors suggested clonal diversity may have been underestimated. CD4 TCRs associated with the vaccine covered the entire spike protein, and the dominant responses were in regions 160-218 and 743-854. Conclusions about previously exposed vaccinees are limited because only six or seven AZD1222 recipients were SARS-CoV-2 seropositive at baseline. Epitopes outside the regions mutated in the B.1.351 and B.1.1.7 variants were reportedly recognized by nearly half of the unique spike-specific TCRs. In the small 56-69-year group, the increase in depth fell short of significance, most likely because of low power. Spike-specific TCR breadth and depth rose significantly after two AZD1222 doses compared with day 0 and with MenACWY recipients.

The CDR3 regions of human TCRbeta chains were analyzed by immunosequencing. In the source study's methods: TCRs in the repertoires were compared against a reference library of SARS-CoV-2-specific TCRs that had been generated with the MIRA antigen-specificity platform. Breadth was defined as the fraction of unique TCRs that were SARS-CoV-2-associated. Depth was defined as the fraction of total T cells that were SARS-CoV-2-associated. Using the MIRA data, every spike-specific TCR was mapped to the spike region that the TCR reacted to and assigned to either a CD4 or a CD8 class. Log10-transformed breadth and depth values were compared by one-way ANOVA with Sidak's multiple comparisons tests. The clones in this table, taken by TCRdb from immuneACCESS, are in-frame only. Not every clone is retained; where verified, under half of the shortfall comes from an unresolved V gene, and the cause of the rest is unknown. The V and J calls and the clone size are those of that table, but D and trimming were determined from the DNA. For this sample there are approximately 150,000 clones; 85% to 90% appear just once. 4% to 4.5% of the sample is taken by the ten largest.

The receptor was derived from an adult who received the AZD1222 COVID-19 vaccine. The material was peripheral blood, obtained 28 days after the second AZD1222 dose. The chain links TRBV6-5 with TRBJ1-1; 10 central bases correspond to TRBD1. The CDR3: CASSYPRTGGDTEAFF. Here is the DNA: TGTGCCAGCAGTTACCCTAGGACAGGGGGGGACACTGAAGCTTTCTTT.